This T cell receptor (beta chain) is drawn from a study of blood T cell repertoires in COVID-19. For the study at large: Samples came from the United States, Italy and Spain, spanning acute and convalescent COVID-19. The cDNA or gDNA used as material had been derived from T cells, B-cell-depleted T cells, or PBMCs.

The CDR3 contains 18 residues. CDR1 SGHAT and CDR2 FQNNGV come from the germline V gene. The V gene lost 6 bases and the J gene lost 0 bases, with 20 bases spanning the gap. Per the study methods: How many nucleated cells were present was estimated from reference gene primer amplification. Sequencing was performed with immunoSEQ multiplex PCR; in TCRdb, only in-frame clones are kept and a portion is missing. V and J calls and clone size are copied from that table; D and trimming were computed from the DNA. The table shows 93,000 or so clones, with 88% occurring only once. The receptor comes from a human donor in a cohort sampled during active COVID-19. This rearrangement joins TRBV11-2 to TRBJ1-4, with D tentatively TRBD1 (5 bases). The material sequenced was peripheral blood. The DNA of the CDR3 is TGTGCCAGCAGACCAGGCCGGGGGGGACCTGCAACTAATGAAAAACTGTTTTTT. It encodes CASRPGRGGPATNEKLFF.